This T cell receptor beta chain is drawn from a study of OX40 agonist ivuxolimab in advanced cancers. Study-wide results and limits: Some of the lowest clonal expansion was seen in partial responders at 0.1-3.0 mg/kg.

J lost 0 bases, V lost 5 bases, and 2 bases had no gene match. The CDR3 runs 15 residues. The V gene's germline CDR1 is MNHNS and CDR2 SASEGT. About this clone itself: Its cognate antigen is unknown.

Produced via immunoSEQ multiplex PCR; TCRdb's table is partial and in-frame only. The data contain around 92,000 clones, approximately 94% of them singletons. The receptor was isolated from an adult with an advanced solid tumor such as melanoma, head and neck, liver or kidney cancer. V and J are TRBV6-1 and TRBJ2-2, with 8 bases fitting TRBD1. Specimen: CD4+ or CD8+ T cells sorted from blood, collected in a trial of the OX40 agonist ivuxolimab. The CDR3 here is CASSWTGSNTGELFF. CDR3 nucleotides: TGTGCCAGCAGTTGGACAGGGTCGAACACCGGGGAGCTGTTTTTT.